This T cell receptor (beta chain) comes out of a study of OX40 agonist ivuxolimab in advanced cancers. The overall study: In this cohort, patients received ivuxolimab, an agonistic anti-OX40 (CD134) antibody.

This clone was recorded only once. Its antigen is undetermined. Study outcomes and limitations: CD8+ T cells were the subset that, on average, had more expanded clones than CD4+.

V lost 3 bases, J lost 5 bases, and 5 bases stayed unmatched. The CDR3 is 16 amino acids. Germline V CDR1 and CDR2: MNHEY, SVGAGI. Clones were read by immunoSEQ multiplex PCR, and TCRdb kept only the in-frame ones, dropping some. The table has over 25,000 clones, around 86% seen once; the top ten hold approximately 20%. Here the sequenced sample was CD4+ or CD8+ T cells sorted from blood, taken in a trial of the OX40 agonist ivuxolimab. The origin of this receptor is an adult with an advanced solid tumor such as melanoma, head and neck, liver or kidney cancer. The chain combines TRBV6-5 with TRBJ2-2, with TRBD1 matching 11 bases. As DNA, the CDR3 is TGTGCCAGCAGTTATCGGACAGGGGGCGCGACCGGGGAGCTGTTTTTT. Protein: CASSYRTGGATGELFF.